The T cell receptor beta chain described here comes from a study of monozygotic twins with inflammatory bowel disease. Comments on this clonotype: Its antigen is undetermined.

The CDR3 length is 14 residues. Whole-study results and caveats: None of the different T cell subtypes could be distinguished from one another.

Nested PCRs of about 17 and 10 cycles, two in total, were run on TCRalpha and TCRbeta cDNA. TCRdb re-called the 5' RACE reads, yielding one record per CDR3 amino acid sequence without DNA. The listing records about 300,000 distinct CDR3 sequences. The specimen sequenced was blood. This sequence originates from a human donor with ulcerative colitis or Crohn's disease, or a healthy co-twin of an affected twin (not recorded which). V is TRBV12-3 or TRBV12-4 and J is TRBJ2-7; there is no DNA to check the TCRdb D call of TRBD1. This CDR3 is CASTLGGQSYEQYF.